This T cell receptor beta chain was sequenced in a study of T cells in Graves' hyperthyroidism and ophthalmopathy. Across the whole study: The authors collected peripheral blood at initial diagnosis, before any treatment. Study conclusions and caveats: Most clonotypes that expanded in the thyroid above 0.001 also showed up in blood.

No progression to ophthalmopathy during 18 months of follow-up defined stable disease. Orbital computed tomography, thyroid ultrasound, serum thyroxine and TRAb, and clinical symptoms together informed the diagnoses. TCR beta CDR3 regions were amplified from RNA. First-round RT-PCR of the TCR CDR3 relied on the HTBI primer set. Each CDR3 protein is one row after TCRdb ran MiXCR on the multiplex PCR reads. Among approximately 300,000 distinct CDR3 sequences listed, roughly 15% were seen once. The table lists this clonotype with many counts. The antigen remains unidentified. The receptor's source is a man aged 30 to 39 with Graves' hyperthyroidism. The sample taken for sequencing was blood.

The CDR3 nucleotides are TGCGCCAGCAGCTTGGGAGAACTTCCTATCTACGAGCAGTACTTC. This sequence encodes CASSLGELPIYEQYF. The chain is built from TRBV5-1 and TRBJ2-7; D not resolved. V was clipped by 0 bases and J by 3 bases, with 13 bases between them. CDR1 is SGHRS and CDR2 is YFSETQ in the germline V gene. The CDR3 spans 15 residues.